The rows below give T cell receptor beta chains drawn from one sample of a study of cytomegalovirus exposure and HLA in healthy donors. Libraries were prepared by immunoSEQ multiplex PCR; TCRdb keeps only in-frame clonotypes and omits some of them. The sample consists of roughly 150,000 clones, 65% to 85% of them appearing once. The sample consisted of PBMCs. The receptors stem from a woman in her thirties or forties in good health and CMV-seropositive. Both conserved end residues are part of each CDR3. D genes are given only for firm matches. Size tells how often a clone was seen (once, few, many) or the class of an expanded clone, and some rows leave it out.

cdr3_nt,cdr3_aa,d_call,j_call,clone_size,v_call
TGTGCCAGCTCAACCACAGGGGATTATTCACCCCTCCACTTT,CASSTTGDYSPLHF,TRBD1,TRBJ1-6,-,TRBV18
TGCGCCAGCAGCGAAGGGACTAGCGGTCACAATGAGCAGTTCTTC,CASSEGTSGHNEQFF,TRBD2,TRBJ2-1,-,TRBV5-1
TGTGCCAGCAGCGGGGTACAGGGACGGGAGACCCAGTACTTC,CASSGVQGRETQYF,-,TRBJ2-5,-,TRBV9
TGTGCCAGTAGTCCCCGGGAGGTTGGCGGGGAGCTGTTTTTT,CASSPREVGGELFF,TRBD2,TRBJ2-2,-,TRBV19
TGTGCCAGCAGCCCCCGAGACGAGCAGTACTTC,CASSPRDEQYF,-,TRBJ2-7,-,TRBV7-2
TGTGCCAGCAGCTTAGTGCGACTAGCGGGGGGGCCTAGGGAGACCCAGTACTTC,CASSLVRLAGGPRETQYF,TRBD2,TRBJ2-5,-,TRBV7-8
TGTGCCAGCAGCTTGACTAGCGGGACCTACACAGATACGCAGTATTTT,CASSLTSGTYTDTQYF,TRBD2,TRBJ2-3,-,TRBV9
TGTGCCAGCAGTTTATTTGCCCCCGGACAGGGGGGAACCGGGGAGCTGTTTTTT,CASSLFAPGQGGTGELFF,TRBD1,TRBJ2-2,once,TRBV27
TGTGCCAGCAGCTCCCTTTCCTACGAGCAGTACTTC,CASSSLSYEQYF,-,TRBJ2-7,-,TRBV7-2
TGTGCCAGCAGTTCCCCGGCAGGGTCAGATACGCAGTATTTT,CASSSPAGSDTQYF,-,TRBJ2-3,-,TRBV27
TGTGCCAGCAGTGAAAGGGGGTTAGGGTTCTTC,CASSERGLGFF,-,TRBJ2-1,-,TRBV6-1
TGTGCCACCAGCAGGACCACGGGACAGGCTGATGGCTACACCTTC,CATSRTTGQADGYTF,TRBD1,TRBJ1-2,-,TRBV15
TGTGCCAGTACCCAGGGACAGTATAATTCACCCCTCCACTTT,CASTQGQYNSPLHF,TRBD1,TRBJ1-6,-,TRBV19
TGTGCCAGCTCACCCGGTACGGGTTCCACCGGGGAGCTGTTTTTT,CASSPGTGSTGELFF,-,TRBJ2-2,once,TRBV18
TGTGCCTGGAGGACAACAGGGTTTGCGGCTTTCTTT,CAWRTTGFAAFF,-,TRBJ1-1,once,TRBV30